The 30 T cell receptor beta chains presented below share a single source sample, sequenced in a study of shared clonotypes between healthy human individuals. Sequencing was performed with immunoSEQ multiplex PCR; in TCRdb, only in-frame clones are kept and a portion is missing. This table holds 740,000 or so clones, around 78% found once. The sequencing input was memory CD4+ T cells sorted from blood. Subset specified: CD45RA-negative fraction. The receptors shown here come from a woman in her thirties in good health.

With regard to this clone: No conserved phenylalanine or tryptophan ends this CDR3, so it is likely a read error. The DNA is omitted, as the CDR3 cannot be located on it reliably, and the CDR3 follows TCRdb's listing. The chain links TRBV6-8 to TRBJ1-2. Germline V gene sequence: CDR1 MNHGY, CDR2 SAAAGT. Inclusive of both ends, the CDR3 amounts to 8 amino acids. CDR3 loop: CASSTRPP.

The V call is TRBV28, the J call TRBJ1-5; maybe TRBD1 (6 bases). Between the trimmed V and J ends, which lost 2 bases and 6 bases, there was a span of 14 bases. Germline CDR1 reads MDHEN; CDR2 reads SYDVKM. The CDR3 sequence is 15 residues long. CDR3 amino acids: CASSLPGGRSQPQHF. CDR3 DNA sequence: TGTGCCAGCAGTTTACCCGGGGGCCGAAGTCAGCCCCAGCATTTT. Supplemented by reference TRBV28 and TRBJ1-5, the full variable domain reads DVKVTQSSRYLVKRTGEKVFLECVQDMDHENMFWYRQDPGLGLRLIYFSYDVKMKEKGDIPEGYSVSREKKERFSLILESASTNQTSMYLCASSLPGGRSQPQHFGDGTRLSIL.

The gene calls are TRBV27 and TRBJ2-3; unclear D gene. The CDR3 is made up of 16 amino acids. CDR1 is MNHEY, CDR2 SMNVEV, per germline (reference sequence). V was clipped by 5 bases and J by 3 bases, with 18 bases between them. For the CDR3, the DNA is TGTGCCAGCAGTCCACTGGGTAGGGCCAGGACAGATACGCAGTATTTT. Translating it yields CASSPLGRARTDTQYF.

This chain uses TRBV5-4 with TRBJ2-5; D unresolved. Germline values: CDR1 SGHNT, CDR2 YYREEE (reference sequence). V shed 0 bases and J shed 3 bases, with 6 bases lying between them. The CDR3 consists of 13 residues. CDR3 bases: TGTGCCAGCAGCTTGGAGGTAGAAGAGACCCAGTACTTC. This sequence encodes CASSLEVEETQYF.

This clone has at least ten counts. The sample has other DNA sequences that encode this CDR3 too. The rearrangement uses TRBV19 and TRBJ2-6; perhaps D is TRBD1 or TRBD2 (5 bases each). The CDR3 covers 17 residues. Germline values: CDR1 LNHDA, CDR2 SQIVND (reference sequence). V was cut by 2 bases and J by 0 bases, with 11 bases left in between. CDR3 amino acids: CASSIRGDSSGANVLTF. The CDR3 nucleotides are TGTGCCAGTAGTATAAGGGGAGATAGCTCTGGGGCCAACGTCCTGACTTTC.

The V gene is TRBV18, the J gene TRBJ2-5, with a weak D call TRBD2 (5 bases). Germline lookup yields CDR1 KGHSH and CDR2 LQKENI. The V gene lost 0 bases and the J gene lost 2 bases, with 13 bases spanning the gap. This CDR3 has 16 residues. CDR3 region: CASSPPGSWGQETQYF. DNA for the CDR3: TGTGCCAGCTCACCACCGGGGAGTTGGGGTCAAGAGACCCAGTACTTC.

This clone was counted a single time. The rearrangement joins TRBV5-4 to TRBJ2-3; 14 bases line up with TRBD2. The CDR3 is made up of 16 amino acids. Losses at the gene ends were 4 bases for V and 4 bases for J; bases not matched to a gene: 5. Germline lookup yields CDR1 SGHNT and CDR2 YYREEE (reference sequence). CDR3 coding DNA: TGTGCCAGCAGCCCCAGACTAGCGGGAGGGGCAGATACGCAGTATTTT. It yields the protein CASSPRLAGGADTQYF.

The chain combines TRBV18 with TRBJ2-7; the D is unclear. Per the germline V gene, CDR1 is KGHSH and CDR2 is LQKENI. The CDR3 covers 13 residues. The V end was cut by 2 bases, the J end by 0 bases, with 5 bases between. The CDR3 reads CASSPVSSYEQYF. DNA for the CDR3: TGTGCCAGCTCACCAGTTTCCTCCTACGAGCAGTACTTC.

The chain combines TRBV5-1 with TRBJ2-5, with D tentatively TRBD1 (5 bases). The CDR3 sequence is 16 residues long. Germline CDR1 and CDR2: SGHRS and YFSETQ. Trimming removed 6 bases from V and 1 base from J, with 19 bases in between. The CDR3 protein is CASTSDPGPGQETQYF. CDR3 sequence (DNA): TGCGCCAGCACCTCCGACCCAGGGCCGGGCCAAGAGACCCAGTACTTC.

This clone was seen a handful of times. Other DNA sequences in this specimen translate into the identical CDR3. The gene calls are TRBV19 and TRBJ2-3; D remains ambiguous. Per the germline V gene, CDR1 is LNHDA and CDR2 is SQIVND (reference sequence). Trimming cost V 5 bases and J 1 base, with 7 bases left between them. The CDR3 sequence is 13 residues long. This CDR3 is CASSSPGTDTQYF. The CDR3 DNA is TGTGCCAGTAGTTCACCGGGCACAGATACGCAGTATTTT.

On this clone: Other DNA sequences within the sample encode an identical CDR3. The CDR3 DNA reads TGTGCCAGCAGTGGTGATCGGGTGAACACTGAAGCTTTCTTT. Its translation is CASSGDRVNTEAFF. The rearrangement joins TRBV2 to TRBJ1-1; no firm D call. The V end was cut by 4 bases, the J end by 0 bases, with 9 bases between. From germline, CDR1 is SNHLY and CDR2 FYNNEI. The CDR3 covers 14 residues.

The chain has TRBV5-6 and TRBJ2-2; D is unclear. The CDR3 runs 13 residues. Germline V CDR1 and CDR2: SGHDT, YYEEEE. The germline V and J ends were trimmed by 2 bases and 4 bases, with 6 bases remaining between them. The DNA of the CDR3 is TGTGCCAGCAGCTTTGAGCGCACCGGGGAGCTGTTTTTT. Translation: CASSFERTGELFF.

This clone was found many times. The CDR3 sequence: CASSSATGNYGYTF. As DNA, the CDR3 is TGTGCCAGCAGCTCGGCGACGGGGAACTATGGCTACACCTTC. J is TRBJ1-2 and V is TRBV7-2; no clear D. The CDR3 is 14 residues long. With 4 bases removed from V and 2 bases from J, the gap between germline ends came to 11 bases. CDR1 SGHTA and CDR2 FQGNSA come from the germline V gene.

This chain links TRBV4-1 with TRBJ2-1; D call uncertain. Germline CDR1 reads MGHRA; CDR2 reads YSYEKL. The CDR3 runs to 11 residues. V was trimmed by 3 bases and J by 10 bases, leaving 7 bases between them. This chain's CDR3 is CASSQGREQFF. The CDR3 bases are TGCGCCAGCAGCCAGGGTAGAGAGCAGTTCTTC.

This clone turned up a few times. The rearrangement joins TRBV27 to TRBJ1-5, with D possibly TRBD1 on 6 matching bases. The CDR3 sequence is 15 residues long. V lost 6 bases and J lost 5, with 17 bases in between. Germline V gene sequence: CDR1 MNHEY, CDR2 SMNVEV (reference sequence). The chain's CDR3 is CASSPSGQNHQPQHF. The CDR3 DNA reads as TGTGCCAGCAGCCCTTCCGGACAGAACCATCAGCCCCAGCATTTT.

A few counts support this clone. The CDR3 DNA is TGTGCCAGCGGACTAGCGGGACACGAGCAGTACTTC. This sequence encodes CASGLAGHEQYF. V usage is TRBV19 and J usage is TRBJ2-7; 12 bases fit TRBD2. The CDR3 has 12 residues. The V gene end was trimmed by 9 bases and the J gene end by 5 bases; junction bases not matched to a gene: 2. The germline V gene encodes CDR1 LNHDA and CDR2 SQIVND (reference sequence).

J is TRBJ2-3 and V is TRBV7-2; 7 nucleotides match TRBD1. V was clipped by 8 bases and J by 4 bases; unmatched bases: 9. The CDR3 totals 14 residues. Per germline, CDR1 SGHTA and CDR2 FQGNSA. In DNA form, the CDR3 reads TGTGCCAGCGGCCGGGACAGAGCTTCAGATACGCAGTATTTT. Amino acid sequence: CASGRDRASDTQYF.

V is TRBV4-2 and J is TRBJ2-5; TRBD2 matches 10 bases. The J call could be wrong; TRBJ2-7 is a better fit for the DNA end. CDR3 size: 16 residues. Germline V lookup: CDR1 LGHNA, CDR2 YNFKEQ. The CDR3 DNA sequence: TGTGCCAGCAGCCAAGAAGGAGCGGGAGGGCCGAACGAGCAGTACTTC. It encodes CASSQEGAGGPNEQYF.

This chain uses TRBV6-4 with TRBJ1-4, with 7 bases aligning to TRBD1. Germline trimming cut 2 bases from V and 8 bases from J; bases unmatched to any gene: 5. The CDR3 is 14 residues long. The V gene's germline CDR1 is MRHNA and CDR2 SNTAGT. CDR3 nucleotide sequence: TGTGCCAGCAGTGACCGACAGGGACGGGAAAAACTGTTTTTT. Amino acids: CASSDRQGREKLFF.

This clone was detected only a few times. CDR3 amino acids: CASSGTGYSNQPQHF. The CDR3 DNA sequence: TGTGCCAGCAGTGGTACAGGTTATAGCAATCAGCCCCAGCATTTT. The rearrangement links TRBV6-1 to TRBJ1-5, with a tentative D call TRBD1 (5 bases). The V and J ends lost 4 bases and 0 bases respectively, with 10 bases between them. CDR1 MNHNS and CDR2 SASEGT come from the germline V gene. This CDR3 is built from 15 residues.

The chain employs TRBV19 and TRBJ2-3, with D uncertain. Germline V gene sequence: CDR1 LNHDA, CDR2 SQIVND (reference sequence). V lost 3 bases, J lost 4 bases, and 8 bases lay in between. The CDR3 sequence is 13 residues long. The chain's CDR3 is CASSILGADTQYF. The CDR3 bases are TGTGCCAGTAGTATTTTGGGCGCAGATACGCAGTATTTT.

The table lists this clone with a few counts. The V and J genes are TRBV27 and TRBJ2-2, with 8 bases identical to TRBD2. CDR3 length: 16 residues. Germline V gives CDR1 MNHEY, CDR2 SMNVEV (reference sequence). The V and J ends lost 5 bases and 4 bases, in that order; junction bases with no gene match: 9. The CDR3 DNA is TGTGCCAGCAGTCCCAAAACCGGGACTAGCACCGGGGAGCTGTTTTTT. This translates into CASSPKTGTSTGELFF.

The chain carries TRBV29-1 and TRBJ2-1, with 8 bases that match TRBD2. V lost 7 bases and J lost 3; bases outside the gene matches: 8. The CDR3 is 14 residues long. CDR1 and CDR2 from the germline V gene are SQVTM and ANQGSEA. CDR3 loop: CSAAWLAGYNEQFF. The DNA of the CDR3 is TGCAGCGCGGCGTGGCTAGCGGGCTACAATGAGCAGTTCTTC.

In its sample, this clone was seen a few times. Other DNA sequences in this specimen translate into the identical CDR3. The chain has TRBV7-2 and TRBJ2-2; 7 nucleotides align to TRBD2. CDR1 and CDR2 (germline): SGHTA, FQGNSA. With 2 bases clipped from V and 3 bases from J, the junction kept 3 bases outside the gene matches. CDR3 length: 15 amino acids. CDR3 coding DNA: TGTGCCAGCAGCTTACAGGCGGGAGACACCGGGGAGCTGTTTTTT. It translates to CASSLQAGDTGELFF.

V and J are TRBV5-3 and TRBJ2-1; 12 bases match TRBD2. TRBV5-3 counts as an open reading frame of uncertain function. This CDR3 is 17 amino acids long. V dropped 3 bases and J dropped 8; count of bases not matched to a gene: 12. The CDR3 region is CARSCTGGTSGLDEQFF. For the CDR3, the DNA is TGTGCCAGAAGCTGCACGGGGGGGACTAGCGGGCTAGATGAGCAGTTCTTC.

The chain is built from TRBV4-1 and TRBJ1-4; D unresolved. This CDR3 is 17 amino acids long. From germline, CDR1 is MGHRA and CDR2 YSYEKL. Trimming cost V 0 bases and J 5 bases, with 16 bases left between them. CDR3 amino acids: CASSQDPPVKANEKLFF. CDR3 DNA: TGCGCCAGCAGCCAAGACCCGCCCGTCAAGGCGAATGAAAAACTGTTTTTT.

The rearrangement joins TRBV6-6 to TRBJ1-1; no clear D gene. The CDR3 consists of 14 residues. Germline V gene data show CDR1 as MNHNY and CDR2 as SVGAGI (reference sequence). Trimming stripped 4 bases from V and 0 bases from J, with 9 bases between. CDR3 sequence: CASSLSKMNTEAFF. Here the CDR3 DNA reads TGTGCCAGCAGTTTAAGTAAAATGAACACTGAAGCTTTCTTT.

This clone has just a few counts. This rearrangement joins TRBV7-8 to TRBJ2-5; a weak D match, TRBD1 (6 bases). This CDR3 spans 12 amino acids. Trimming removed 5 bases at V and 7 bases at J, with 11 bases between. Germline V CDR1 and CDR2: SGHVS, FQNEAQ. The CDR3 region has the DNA TGTGCCAGCAGCCTCAGAGGGGGGACCCAGTACTTC. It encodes CASSLRGGTQYF. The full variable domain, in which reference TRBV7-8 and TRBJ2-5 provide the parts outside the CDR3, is GAGVSQSPRYKVAKRGQDVALRCDPISGHVSLFWYQQALGQGPEFLTYFQNEAQLDKSGLPSDRFFAERPEGSVSTLKIQRTQQEDSAVYLCASSLRGGTQYFGPGTRLLVL.

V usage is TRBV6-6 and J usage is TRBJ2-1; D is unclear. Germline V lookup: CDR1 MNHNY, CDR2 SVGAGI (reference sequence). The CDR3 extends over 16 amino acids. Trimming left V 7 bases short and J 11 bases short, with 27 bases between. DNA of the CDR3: TGTGCCAGCACTGACGTGCCCCCTTCCTACCCCGGCAAGCAGTTCTTC. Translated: CASTDVPPSYPGKQFF.

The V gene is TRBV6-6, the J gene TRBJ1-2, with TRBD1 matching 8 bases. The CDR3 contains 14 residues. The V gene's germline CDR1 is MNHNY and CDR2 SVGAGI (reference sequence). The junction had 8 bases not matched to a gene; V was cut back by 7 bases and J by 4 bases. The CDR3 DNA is TGTGCCAGCACCAGGGGACAGGACAGCTATGGCTACACCTTC. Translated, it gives CASTRGQDSYGYTF.